This TCR beta chain derives from a study of blood T cells in healthy people across ages. Study-wide results and limits: Using unsorted PBMCs precluded a conclusive naive versus antigen-experienced comparison. Total diversity from one million sequenced T cells was likely underestimated. Roughly linear age-related decline in beta diversity appeared, significant by age about 37.

CDR1 SQVTM and CDR2 ANQGSEA come from the germline V gene. The CDR3 contains 15 residues. Trimming removed 6 bases from V and 5 bases from J; junction bases left unmatched: 11. For the second PCR, which ran for roughly 6 to 11 cycles, a sample-barcoded 5' primer and a J-beta primer mix were used. Each cDNA molecule, via a template-switch adaptor with 12 random nucleotides, was tagged. Each CDR3 protein gets one entry after TCRdb re-called the 5' RACE reads with MiXCR. The table includes 720,000 or so distinct CDR3 sequences, around 41% detected once. Comments on this clonotype: Its antigen is still unknown.

This TCR was recovered from a man aged 80 or over in good health. What was sequenced was blood. This rearrangement joins TRBV29-1 to TRBJ2-1; the match to TRBD1 covers 9 bases. CDR3 protein: CSVERQGEGNNEQFF. DNA for the CDR3: TGCAGCGTCGAAAGACAGGGGGAGGGAAACAATGAGCAGTTCTTC.